The rows below give T cell receptor beta chains drawn from one sample of a study of T cells after yellow fever vaccination. One entry per CDR3 protein results from TCRdb running MiXCR on the 5' RACE reads. The sample lists some 240,000 distinct CDR3 sequences, about 3.7% occurring once. The starting material was PBMCs, obtained 15 days after the yellow fever booster vaccination. These receptor sequences come from a man aged 18-30 years who received the YFV17D yellow fever vaccine. The CDR3 runs from the conserved cysteine through the conserved F or W. A D gene is named only where the DNA matches it firmly. Where a row states a size, it is once, few, many or the class of an expanded clone; other rows omit it.

clone size,J gene,D gene,V gene,CDR3 length,CDR3 DNA,CDR3 protein
many,TRBJ1-4,TRBD1,TRBV4-3,14,TGCGCCAGCAGCCAGACAGGGCCTAATGAAAAACTGTTTTTT,CASSQTGPNEKLFF
-,TRBJ1-5,-,TRBV20-1,15,TGCAGTGCTAGTGTCGGGTCTCGGGGCAATCAGCCCCAGCATTTT,CSASVGSRGNQPQHF
many,TRBJ2-2,-,TRBV6-5,13,TGTGCCAGCAGTTACAGCGACCCCGGGGAGCTGTTTTTT,CASSYSDPGELFF
many,TRBJ2-4,-,TRBV11-2,16,TGTGCCAGCAGCTTAGTCCCGGGCGGGGCCAAAAACATTCAGTACTTC,CASSLVPGGAKNIQYF
many,TRBJ2-6,-,TRBV7-2,15,TGTGCCAGCAGCTTGGGACTTCGCGGGGCCAACGTCCTGACTTTC,CASSLGLRGANVLTF
many,TRBJ1-2,-,TRBV7-2,12,TGTGCCAGCAGCGCACTAAGGACAGAGTACACCTTC,CASSALRTEYTF
few,TRBJ1-4,-,TRBV12-3/TRBV12-4,14,TGTGCCAGCAGTTTTGCCAGGGGTAATGAAAAACTGTTTTTT,CASSFARGNEKLFF
many,TRBJ1-2,-,TRBV20-1,12,TGCAGTGCTAGACCAGGGACCTATGGCTACACCTTC,CSARPGTYGYTF
many,TRBJ2-1,-,TRBV5-6,16,TGTGCCAGCAGCTCCTGGATCTCTAAAGGGGACAATGAGCAGTTCTTC,CASSSWISKGDNEQFF
many,TRBJ2-1,TRBD2,TRBV4-1,16,TGCGCCAGCAGCCAAGATGGAACTAGCGGGGGGGAGGAGCAGTTCTTC,CASSQDGTSGGEEQFF
many,TRBJ1-1,-,TRBV6-5,14,TGTGCCAGCAGTTACAACGGCATGAACACTGAAGCTTTCTTT,CASSYNGMNTEAFF
many,TRBJ2-5,TRBD1,TRBV5-1,16,TGCGCCAGCAGCCAGACAGGGGGCACGGTCCAAGAGACCCAGTACTTC,CASSQTGGTVQETQYF
many,TRBJ2-2,TRBD1,TRBV5-4,17,TGTGCCAGCACTGGCCCCGGGACAGGAAGTAACACCGGGGAGCTGTTTTTT,CASTGPGTGSNTGELFF
many,TRBJ1-2,-,TRBV7-8,12,TGTGCCAGCAGCTTTGACAACTATGGCTACACCTTC,CASSFDNYGYTF
many,TRBJ2-2,-,TRBV5-1,17,TGCGCCAGCAGCTTGGAAGTTAGGCAGGGGGGCACCGGGGAGCTGTTTTTT,CASSLEVRQGGTGELFF
-,TRBJ1-6,TRBD1,TRBV6-5,13,TGTGCCAGCAGGGACAGGGGAGGCTCACCCCTCCACTTT,CASRDRGGSPLHF
many,TRBJ2-2,-,TRBV4-3,22,TGCGCCAGCAGCCAAGATTTCTTTGGGGCAGGGGCCTACTCCGCCAGCACCGGGGAGCTGTTTTTT,CASSQDFFGAGAYSASTGELFF
many,TRBJ2-2,-,TRBV5-1,15,TGCGCCAGCAGCGGTAATAGCGGAAACACCGGGGAGCTGTTTTTT,CASSGNSGNTGELFF
many,TRBJ2-1,TRBD1,TRBV7-9,16,TGTGCCAGCAGCTTAGGGCAGGGGGAATGGGTCAATGAGCAGTTCTTC,CASSLGQGEWVNEQFF
many,TRBJ2-3,TRBD2,TRBV11-1,14,TGTGCCAGCAGCAGACGGACTAGCGGGGATACGCAGTATTTT,CASSRRTSGDTQYF
many,TRBJ2-7,TRBD1,TRBV6-5,15,TGTGCCAGCACCAGACTCCCGGGACAGGGCTACGAGCAGTACTTC,CASTRLPGQGYEQYF
many,TRBJ1-1,TRBD1,TRBV5-1,16,TGCGCCAGCAGCTTGGGAGAGTGGACAGGGGTCACTGAAGCTTTCTTT,CASSLGEWTGVTEAFF
many,TRBJ2-7,-,TRBV30,15,TGTGCCTGGAGTGTTGGGGCAGGGATCAATTACGAGCAGTACTTC,CAWSVGAGINYEQYF
many,TRBJ2-5,-,TRBV5-6,14,TGTGCCAGCAGTTCCGGTTTGGGTAGAGAGACCCAGTACTTC,CASSSGLGRETQYF
many,TRBJ2-6,-,TRBV24-1,14,TGTGCCACCAGTGGGATCTCTGGGGCCAACGTCCTGACTTTC,CATSGISGANVLTF
many,TRBJ2-1,-,TRBV7-9,14,TGTGCCAGCAGCTTCAGCCCCGTCAGCAATGAGCAGTTCTTC,CASSFSPVSNEQFF
many,TRBJ1-1,TRBD1,TRBV20-1,16,TGCAGTGCCTCCCCTCAGGGGGTCACTTTAGTCACTGAAGCTTTCTTT,CSASPQGVTLVTEAFF
many,TRBJ2-5,-,TRBV5-4,17,TGTGCCAGCAGCTTGGGCCGAACTAGGTCGAGAGAAGAGACCCAGTACTTC,CASSLGRTRSREETQYF
many,TRBJ2-1,TRBD1,TRBV19,14,TGTGCCAGTAGTATGGGACAGGGTTGGGGTGAGCAGTTCTTC,CASSMGQGWGEQFF
many,TRBJ1-2,-,TRBV7-9,13,TGTGCCAGCAGCCCCTCCGGAGGATATGGCTACACCTTC,CASSPSGGYGYTF
-,TRBJ2-1,-,TRBV20-1,17,TGCAGTGCTAGTGGGGGGCAAGCTAGCGACCTCTACAATGAGCAGTTCTTC,CSASGGQASDLYNEQFF
many,TRBJ1-1,-,TRBV7-2,14,TGTGCCAGCAGCGTATTGGAGGGAACAGGTGAAGCTTTCTTT,CASSVLEGTGEAFF
many,TRBJ1-1,-,TRBV12-3/TRBV12-4,14,TGTGCCAGCAGTTGGACAGTCGGGGGGACTGAAGCTTTCTTT,CASSWTVGGTEAFF
-,TRBJ2-2,-,TRBV7-2,13,TGTGCCAGCAGGAATGGGGTGCGGGAGGAGCTGTTTTTT,CASRNGVREELFF
many,TRBJ2-3,TRBD2,TRBV4-1,19,TGCGCCAGCAGCCAAGATGAGGCTAGCGGGCGGTTCCGCACAGATACGCAGTATTTT,CASSQDEASGRFRTDTQYF
many,TRBJ2-1,TRBD2,TRBV7-2,16,TGTGCCAGCAGAAAAGGGGCTAGCGGGTACTACAATGAGCAGTTCTTC,CASRKGASGYYNEQFF
many,TRBJ1-5,-,TRBV4-3,13,TGCGCCAGCAGCCAAGATGAGAGACAGCCCCAGCATTTT,CASSQDERQPQHF
-,TRBJ2-7,TRBD1,TRBV5-4,13,TGTGCCAGCAGCTCCGACAGGGGGCGCGAGCAGTACTTC,CASSSDRGREQYF
many,TRBJ2-1,TRBD2,TRBV5-6,18,TGTGCCAGCAGCTCCCAACTAGCGGGGGCGCTACGGGTCAATGAGCAGTTCTTC,CASSSQLAGALRVNEQFF
many,TRBJ2-5,TRBD2,TRBV27,14,TGTGCCAGCAGACGGACTAGCGGGAGAGAGACCCAGTACTTC,CASRRTSGRETQYF
many,TRBJ1-5,-,TRBV7-9,14,TGTGCCAGCAGCTTATCCCAAGCCAATCAGCCCCAGCATTTT,CASSLSQANQPQHF
many,TRBJ2-2,-,TRBV7-9,14,TGTGCCAGCAGCCGGGACTCAGTGGTGCGGGAGCTGTTTTTT,CASSRDSVVRELFF
many,TRBJ1-2,-,TRBV9,15,TGTGCCAGCAGCCCCCAGGAAGGACTCTTCTATGGCTACACCTTC,CASSPQEGLFYGYTF
many,TRBJ1-1,TRBD1,TRBV6-5,18,TGTGCCAGCAGTTACTCGACCTTTACAGGGGTAGAGAACACTGAAGCTTTCTTT,CASSYSTFTGVENTEAFF
many,TRBJ1-3,-,TRBV7-2,13,TGTGCCAGCGCCAGACGGGCCGGAAACACCATATATTTT,CASARRAGNTIYF